This T cell receptor (beta chain) was recovered during a study of blood T cell repertoires in COVID-19. Study information: Nucleic acid was either cDNA or gDNA, and it came from T cells, B-cell-depleted T cells, or PBMCs.

In the source study's methods: Estimated nucleated cell counts came from reference gene primer amplification. Assay: immunoSEQ multiplex PCR; the TCRdb copy retains only in-frame clones and omits some. V, J and clone size were drawn from that table, and D and trimming were deduced from the DNA. Among fewer than 400,000 clones listed, over 80% were seen once. The CDR3 extends over 13 amino acids. Per the germline V gene, CDR1 is LNHDA and CDR2 is SQIVND (reference sequence). V lost 3 bases and J lost 3, with 6 bases in between. The gene calls are TRBV19 and TRBJ1-5, with D unresolved. The clonotype was recovered from a young woman who had recovered from COVID-19. The sequenced sample was PBMCs or T cells enriched from blood (not recorded which). CDR3 residues: CASSISVNQPQHF. CDR3 nucleotide sequence: TGTGCCAGTAGTATTTCCGTCAATCAGCCCCAGCATTTT.